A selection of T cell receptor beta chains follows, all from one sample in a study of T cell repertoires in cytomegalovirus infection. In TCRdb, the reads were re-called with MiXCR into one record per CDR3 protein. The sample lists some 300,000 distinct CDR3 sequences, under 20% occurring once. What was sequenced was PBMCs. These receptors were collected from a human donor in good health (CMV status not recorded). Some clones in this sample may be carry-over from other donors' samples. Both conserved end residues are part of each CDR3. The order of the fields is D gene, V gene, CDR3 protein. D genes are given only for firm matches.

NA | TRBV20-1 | CSATLQGQETQYF
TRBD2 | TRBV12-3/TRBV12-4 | CASARLAGGPNTQYF
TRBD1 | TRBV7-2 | CASSLVSGTVVTGELFF
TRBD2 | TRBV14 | CASSNWGGPYEQYF
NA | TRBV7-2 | CASSLASPGNTIYF
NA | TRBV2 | CASSEEGRAFF
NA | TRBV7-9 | CASSLEAGGSSYEQYF
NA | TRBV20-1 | CSVRTATLNQPQHF
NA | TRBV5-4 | CASSFQGLLEQYF
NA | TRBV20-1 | CSARGKGFGQPQHF
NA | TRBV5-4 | CASSLSAGLNTEAFF
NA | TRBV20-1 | CSAPRQEGEKLFF
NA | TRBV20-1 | CSAIRTESSTDTQYF
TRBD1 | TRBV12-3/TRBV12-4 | CASSLFATGDEKLFF
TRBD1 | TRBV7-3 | CASSLGQGQGNTIYF
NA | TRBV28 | CASSFDWNTEAFF
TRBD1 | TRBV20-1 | CSARLGTVGETQYF
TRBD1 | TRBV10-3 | CAISARTGTLTDTQYF
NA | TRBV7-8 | CASSLALAGENSPLHF
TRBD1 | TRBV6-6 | CASSYSGDRGWNQPQHF
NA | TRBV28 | CAIKTGQNTEAFF
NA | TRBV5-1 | CASSLAGGPGTDTQYF
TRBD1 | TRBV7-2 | CASSPNQGGTEAFF
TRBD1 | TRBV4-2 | CASSQDGGQGWNTQYF
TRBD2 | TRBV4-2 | CASSQDPSGGAYEQYF
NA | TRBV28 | CASGFPLSANTEAFF
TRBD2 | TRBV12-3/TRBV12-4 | CASSHGTSGAYYEQYF
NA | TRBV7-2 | CASSDLVQIAYEQYF
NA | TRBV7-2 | CASSLEPTHTNYGYTF
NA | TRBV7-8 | CASSLGSRTDYNSPLHF
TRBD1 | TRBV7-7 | CASSLGQGFGADTQYF
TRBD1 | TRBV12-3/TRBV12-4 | CASSNTGTGDEQYF
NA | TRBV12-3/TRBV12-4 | CASSFEVATANNSPLHF
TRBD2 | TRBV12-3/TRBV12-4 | CASSLWLAVNTGELFF
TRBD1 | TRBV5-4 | CASSLALGQQETQYF
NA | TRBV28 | CASGRPEAFF
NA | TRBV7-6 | CASSLGPSGANVLTF
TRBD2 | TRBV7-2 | CASSLAGGLYNEQFF
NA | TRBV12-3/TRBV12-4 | CASSFDRITGELFF
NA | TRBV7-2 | CASSLVVTDPYEQYF
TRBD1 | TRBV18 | CASSHRDTGGSANTEAFF
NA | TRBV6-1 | CASSQTTPSEQYF
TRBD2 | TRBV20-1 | CSARVARRGGPYNEQFF
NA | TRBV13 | CASSQDYGYTF
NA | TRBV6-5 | CASTPYEGIGLSNEQFF
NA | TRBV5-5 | CASSVRALNQPQHF
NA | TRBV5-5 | CASSLAVRPGGNTIYF
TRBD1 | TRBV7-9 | CASSLFGTGIGDTQYF
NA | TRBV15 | CATWTGGGTEAFF
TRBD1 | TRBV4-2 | CASSPGQRASGANVLTF
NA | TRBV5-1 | CASSVGWLTGNTIYF
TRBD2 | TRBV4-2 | CASQPGGPYNEQFF
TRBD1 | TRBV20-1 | CSAGWGQGAVEQFF
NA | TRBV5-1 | CASSDGQPSYEQYF
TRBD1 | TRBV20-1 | CSASEGAGGYTF
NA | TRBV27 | CASSLWGPTDTQYF
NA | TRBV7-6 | CASSTGSPYEQYF
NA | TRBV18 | CASSPTGSSYEQYF
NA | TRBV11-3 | CASSLSGFNEQFF